Following are 2 T cell receptor beta chains from one sample sequenced in a study of T cell repertoires in cytomegalovirus infection. These receptors have no identified antigens. TCRdb fed the reads into MiXCR, producing one record per CDR3 protein. Among more than 300,000 distinct CDR3 sequences, about 35% were seen once, and the ten largest hold about 14%. Sequencing was performed on cultured PBMCs, taken from culture after CMV antigen stimulation. All receptors derive from a human donor in good health (CMV status not recorded). Some clones in this sample may be carry-over from other donors' samples.

This clonotype has a handful of counts. The chain joins TRBV6-2 or TRBV6-3 to TRBJ2-6; possibly TRBD1 or TRBD2 for D (5 bases each). The CDR3 has 17 residues. Trimming shortened V by 5 bases and J by 3 bases, and 17 bases separated the two germline ends. Per the germline V gene, CDR1 is MNHEY and CDR2 is SVGEGT. For the CDR3, the DNA is TGTGCCAGCAGTCGCCGGGACCGTTCTTTTGGGGCCAACGTCCTGACTTTC. Translation gives CASSRRDRSFGANVLTF.

This clonotype was counted many times. This chain links TRBV7-8 with TRBJ2-5; D not certain. Trimming removed 8 bases from V and 0 bases from J, with 28 bases in between. This CDR3 is built from 19 residues. Germline V lookup: CDR1 SGHVS, CDR2 FQNEAQ. The DNA of the CDR3 is TGTGCCAGCCGACAACTCCATTTCGCGGACCGAATGTACCAAGAGACCCAGTACTTC. Amino acid sequence: CASRQLHFADRMYQETQYF. The variable domain in full, with the rest retrieved from reference TRBV7-8 and TRBJ2-5, is GAGVSQSPRYKVAKRGQDVALRCDPISGHVSLFWYQQALGQGPEFLTYFQNEAQLDKSGLPSDRFFAERPEGSVSTLKIQRTQQEDSAVYLCASRQLHFADRMYQETQYFGPGTRLLVL.